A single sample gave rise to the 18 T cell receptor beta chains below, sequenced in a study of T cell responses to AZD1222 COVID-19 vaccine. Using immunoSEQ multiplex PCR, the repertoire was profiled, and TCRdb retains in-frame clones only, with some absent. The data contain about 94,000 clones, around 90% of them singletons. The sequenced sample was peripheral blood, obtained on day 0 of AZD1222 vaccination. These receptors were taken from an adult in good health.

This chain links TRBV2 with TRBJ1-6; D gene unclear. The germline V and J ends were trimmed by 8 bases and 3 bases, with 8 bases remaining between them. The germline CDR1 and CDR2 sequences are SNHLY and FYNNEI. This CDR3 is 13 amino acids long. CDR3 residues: CASFRDYNSPLHF. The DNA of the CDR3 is TGTGCCAGCTTTCGAGACTATAATTCACCCCTCCACTTT.

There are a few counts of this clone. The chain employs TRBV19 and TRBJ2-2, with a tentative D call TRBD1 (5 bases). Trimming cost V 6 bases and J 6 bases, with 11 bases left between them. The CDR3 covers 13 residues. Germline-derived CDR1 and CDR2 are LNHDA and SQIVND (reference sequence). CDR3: CASRASGPGELFF. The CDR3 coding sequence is TGTGCCAGTAGAGCCTCAGGGCCCGGGGAGCTGTTTTTT.

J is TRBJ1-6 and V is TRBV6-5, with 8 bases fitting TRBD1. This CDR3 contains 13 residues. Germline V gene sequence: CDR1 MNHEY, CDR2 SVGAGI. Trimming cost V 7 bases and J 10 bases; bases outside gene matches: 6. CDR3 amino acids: CASTRDRGSPLHF. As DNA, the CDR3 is TGTGCCAGCACCAGAGACAGGGGATCACCCCTCCACTTT.

CDR3 sequence reads: CASSQQQGHTGELFF. The CDR3 nucleotides read TGTGCCAGCAGCCAGCAACAGGGGCACACCGGGGAGCTGTTTTTT. The rearrangement links TRBV7-6 to TRBJ2-2; 7 bases map to TRBD1. This CDR3 spans 15 amino acids. Germline V lookup: CDR1 SGHVS, CDR2 FNYEAQ. The V segment lost 5 bases and the J segment 3 bases; nucleotides outside the gene matches: 6.

CDR3 loop: CASGPGFGSYNEQFF. The CDR3 coding sequence is TGCGCCAGCGGACCGGGATTTGGCTCCTACAATGAGCAGTTCTTC. V is TRBV5-1 and J is TRBJ2-1; D is perhaps TRBD2 (5 bases). Germline values: CDR1 SGHRS, CDR2 YFSETQ. V was pared by 7 bases and J by 0 bases, with 14 bases between. This CDR3 contains 15 residues.

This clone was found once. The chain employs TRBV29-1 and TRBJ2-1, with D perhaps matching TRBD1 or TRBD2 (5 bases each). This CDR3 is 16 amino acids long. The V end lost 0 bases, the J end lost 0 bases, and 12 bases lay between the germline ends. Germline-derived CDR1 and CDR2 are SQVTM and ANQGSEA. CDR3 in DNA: TGCAGCGTTGAAGATGAGGGACGGCGCTCCTACAATGAGCAGTTCTTC. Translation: CSVEDEGRRSYNEQFF.

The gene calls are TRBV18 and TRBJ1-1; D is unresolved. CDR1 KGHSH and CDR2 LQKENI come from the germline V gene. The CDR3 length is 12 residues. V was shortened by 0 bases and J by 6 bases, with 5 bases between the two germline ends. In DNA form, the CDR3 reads TGTGCCAGCTCACCACCCTCTTCTGAAGCTTTCTTT. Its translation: CASSPPSSEAFF.

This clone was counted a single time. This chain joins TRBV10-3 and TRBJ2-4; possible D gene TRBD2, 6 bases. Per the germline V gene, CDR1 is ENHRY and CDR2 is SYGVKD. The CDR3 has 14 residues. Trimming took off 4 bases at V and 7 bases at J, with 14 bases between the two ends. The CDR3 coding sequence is TGTGCCATCAGTGGGGGAGGAAGTTTTAACATTCAGTACTTC. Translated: CAISGGGSFNIQYF.

CDR3 sequence (DNA): TGTGCCAGCAGCCCTTCGATCTCATCCACCCAAGAGACCCAGTACTTC. This translates into CASSPSISSTQETQYF. The V and J genes are TRBV7-2 and TRBJ2-5; D not certain. The germline V and J ends were trimmed by 5 bases and 1 base, with 17 bases remaining between them. The CDR3 has 16 amino acids. Germline CDR1 is SGHTA and CDR2 is FQGNSA.

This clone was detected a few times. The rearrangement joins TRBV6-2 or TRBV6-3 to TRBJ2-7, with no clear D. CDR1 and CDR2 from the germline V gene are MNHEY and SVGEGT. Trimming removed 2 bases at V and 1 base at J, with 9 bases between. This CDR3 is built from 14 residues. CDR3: CASSYDAESYEQYF. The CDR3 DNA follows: TGTGCCAGCAGTTACGACGCAGAGTCCTACGAGCAGTACTTC.

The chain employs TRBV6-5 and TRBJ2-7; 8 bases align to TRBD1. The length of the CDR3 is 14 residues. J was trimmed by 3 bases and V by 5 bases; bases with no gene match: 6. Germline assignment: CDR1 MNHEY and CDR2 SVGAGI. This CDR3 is CASSRGTGGYEQYF. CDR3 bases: TGTGCCAGCAGTCGGGGGACAGGCGGCTACGAGCAGTACTTC.

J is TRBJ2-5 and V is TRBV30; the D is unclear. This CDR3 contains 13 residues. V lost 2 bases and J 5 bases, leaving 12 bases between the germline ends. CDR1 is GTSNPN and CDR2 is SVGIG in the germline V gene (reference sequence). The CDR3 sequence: CAWSSPAGETQYF. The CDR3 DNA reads TGTGCCTGGAGTTCTCCCGCCGGGGAGACCCAGTACTTC.

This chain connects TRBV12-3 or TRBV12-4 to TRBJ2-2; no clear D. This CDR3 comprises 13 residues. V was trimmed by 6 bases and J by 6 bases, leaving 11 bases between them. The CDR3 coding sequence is TGTGCCAGCAGCATGGGGTTCGCCGGGGAGCTGTTTTTT. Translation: CASSMGFAGELFF.

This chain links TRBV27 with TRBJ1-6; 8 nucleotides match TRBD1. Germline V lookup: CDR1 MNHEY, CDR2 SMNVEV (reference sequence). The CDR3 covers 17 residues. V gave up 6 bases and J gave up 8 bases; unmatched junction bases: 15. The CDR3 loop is CASRPHDAGTGYSPLHF. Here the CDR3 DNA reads TGTGCCAGCAGACCCCATGACGCCGGGACAGGTTATTCACCCCTCCACTTT.

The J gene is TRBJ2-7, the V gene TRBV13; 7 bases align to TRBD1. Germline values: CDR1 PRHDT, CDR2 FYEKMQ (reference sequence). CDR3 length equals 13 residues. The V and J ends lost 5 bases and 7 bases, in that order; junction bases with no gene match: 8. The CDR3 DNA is TGTGCCAGCAGCCGACAGGGAGTAGGAGAGCAGTACTTC. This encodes CASSRQGVGEQYF.

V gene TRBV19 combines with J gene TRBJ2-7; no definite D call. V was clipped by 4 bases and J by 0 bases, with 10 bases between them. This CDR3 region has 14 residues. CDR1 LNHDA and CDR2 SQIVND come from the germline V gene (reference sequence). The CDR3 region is CASSTAAGSYEQYF. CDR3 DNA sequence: TGTGCCAGTAGTACGGCAGCAGGCTCCTACGAGCAGTACTTC.

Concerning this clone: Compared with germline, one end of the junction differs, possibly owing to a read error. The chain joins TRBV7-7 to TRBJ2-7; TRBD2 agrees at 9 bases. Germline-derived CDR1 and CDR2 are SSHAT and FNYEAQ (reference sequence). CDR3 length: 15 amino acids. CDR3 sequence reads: CASSLGLAGAHEQYF. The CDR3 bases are TGTGCTAGCAGCTTAGGCTTAGCGGGAGCTCACGAGCAGTACTTC.

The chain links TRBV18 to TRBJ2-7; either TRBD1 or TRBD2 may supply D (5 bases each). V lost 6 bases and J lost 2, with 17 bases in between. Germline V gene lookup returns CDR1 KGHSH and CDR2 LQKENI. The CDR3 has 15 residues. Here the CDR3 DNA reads TGTGCCAGCTCTCGAACCGGGACGCCTACCTACGAGCAGTACTTC. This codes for CASSRTGTPTYEQYF.